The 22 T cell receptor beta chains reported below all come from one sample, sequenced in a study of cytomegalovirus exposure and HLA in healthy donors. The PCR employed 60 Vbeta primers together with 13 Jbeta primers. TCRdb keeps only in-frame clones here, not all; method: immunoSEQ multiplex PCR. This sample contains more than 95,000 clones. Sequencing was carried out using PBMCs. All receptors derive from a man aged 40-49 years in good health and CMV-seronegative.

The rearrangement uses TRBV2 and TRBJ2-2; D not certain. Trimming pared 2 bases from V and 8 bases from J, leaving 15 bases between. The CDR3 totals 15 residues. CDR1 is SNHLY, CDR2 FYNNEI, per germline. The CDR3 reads CASSENTEITGELFF. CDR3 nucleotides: TGTGCCAGCAGTGAAAATACAGAGATAACGGGGGAGCTGTTTTTT.

The CDR3 DNA reads as TGCAGCGTTGGGGTAGCGGGAGGGTCCGACACCGGGGAGCTGTTTTTT. Translating it yields CSVGVAGGSDTGELFF. The gene calls are TRBV29-1 and TRBJ2-2; TRBD2 matches at 11 bases. J lost 3 bases, V lost 4 bases, and 7 bases had no gene match. Germline CDR1 is SQVTM and CDR2 is ANQGSEA. The CDR3 runs to 16 residues.

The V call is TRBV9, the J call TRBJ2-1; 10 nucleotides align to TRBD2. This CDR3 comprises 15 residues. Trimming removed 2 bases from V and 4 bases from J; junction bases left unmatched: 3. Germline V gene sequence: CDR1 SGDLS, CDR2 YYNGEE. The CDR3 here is CASSVGTSVYNEQFF. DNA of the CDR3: TGTGCCAGCAGCGTCGGGACTAGCGTTTACAATGAGCAGTTCTTC.

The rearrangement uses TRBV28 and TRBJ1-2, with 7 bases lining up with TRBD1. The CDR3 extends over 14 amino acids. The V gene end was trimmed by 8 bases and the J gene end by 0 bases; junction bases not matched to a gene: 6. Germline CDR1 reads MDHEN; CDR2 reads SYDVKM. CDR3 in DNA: TGTGCCAGCGTCCAGGGGGTACCTAACTATGGCTACACCTTC. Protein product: CASVQGVPNYGYTF.

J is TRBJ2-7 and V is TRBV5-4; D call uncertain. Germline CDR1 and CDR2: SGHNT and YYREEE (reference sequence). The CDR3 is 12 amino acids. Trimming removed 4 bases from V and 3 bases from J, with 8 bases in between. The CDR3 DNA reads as TGTGCCAGCAGCCAACAGAACTACGAGCAGTACTTC. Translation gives CASSQQNYEQYF.

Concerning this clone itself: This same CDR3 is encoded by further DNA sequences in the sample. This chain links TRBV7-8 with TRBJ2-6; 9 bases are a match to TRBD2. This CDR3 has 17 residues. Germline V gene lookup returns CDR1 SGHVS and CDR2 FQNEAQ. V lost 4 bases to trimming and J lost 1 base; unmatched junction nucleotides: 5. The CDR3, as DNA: TGTGCCAGCAGCTGGGGACTAGCTGTTTCTGGGGCCAACGTCCTGACTTTC. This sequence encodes CASSWGLAVSGANVLTF.

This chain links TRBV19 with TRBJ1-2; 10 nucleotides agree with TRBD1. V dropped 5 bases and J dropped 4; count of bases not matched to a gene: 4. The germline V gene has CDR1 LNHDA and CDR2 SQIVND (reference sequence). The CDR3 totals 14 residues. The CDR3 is CASSRTGGTYGYTF. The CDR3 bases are TGTGCCAGTAGTCGGACAGGGGGGACCTATGGCTACACCTTC.

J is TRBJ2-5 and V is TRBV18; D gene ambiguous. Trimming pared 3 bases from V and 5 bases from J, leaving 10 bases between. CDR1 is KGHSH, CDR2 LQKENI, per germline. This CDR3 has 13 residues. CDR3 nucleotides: TGTGCCAGCTCACCGCAGGCTGCGGAGACCCAGTACTTC. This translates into CASSPQAAETQYF.

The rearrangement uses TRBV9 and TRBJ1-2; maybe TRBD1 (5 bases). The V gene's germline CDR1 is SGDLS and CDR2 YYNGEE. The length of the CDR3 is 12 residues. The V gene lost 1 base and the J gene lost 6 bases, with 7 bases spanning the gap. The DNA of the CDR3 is TGTGCCAGCAGCGTAAACAGGCATGGCTACACCTTC. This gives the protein CASSVNRHGYTF. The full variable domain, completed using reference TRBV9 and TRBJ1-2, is DSGVTQTPKHLITATGQRVTLRCSPRSGDLSVYWYQQSLDQGLQFLIQYYNGEERAKGNILERFSAQQFPDLHSELNLSSLELGDSALYFCASSVNRHGYTFGSGTRLTVV.

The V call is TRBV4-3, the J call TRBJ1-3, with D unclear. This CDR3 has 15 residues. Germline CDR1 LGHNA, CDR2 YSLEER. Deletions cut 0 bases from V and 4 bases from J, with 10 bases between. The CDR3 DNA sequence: TGCGCCAGCAGCCAAGAGGGGAGGGAAGGAAACACCATATATTTT. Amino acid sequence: CASSQEGREGNTIYF.

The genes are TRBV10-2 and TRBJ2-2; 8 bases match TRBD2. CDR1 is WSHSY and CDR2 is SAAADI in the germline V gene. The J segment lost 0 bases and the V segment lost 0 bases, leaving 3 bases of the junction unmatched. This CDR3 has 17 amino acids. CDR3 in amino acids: CASSESAGLANTGELFF. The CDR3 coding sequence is TGCGCCAGCAGTGAGTCAGCGGGACTAGCGAACACCGGGGAGCTGTTTTTT.

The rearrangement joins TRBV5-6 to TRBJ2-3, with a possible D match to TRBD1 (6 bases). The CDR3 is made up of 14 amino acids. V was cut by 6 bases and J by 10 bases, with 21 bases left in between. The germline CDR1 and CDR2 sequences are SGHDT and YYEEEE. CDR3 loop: CASNPPQGSSAQYF. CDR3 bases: TGTGCCAGCAACCCCCCCCAGGGGTCCAGTGCGCAGTATTTT.

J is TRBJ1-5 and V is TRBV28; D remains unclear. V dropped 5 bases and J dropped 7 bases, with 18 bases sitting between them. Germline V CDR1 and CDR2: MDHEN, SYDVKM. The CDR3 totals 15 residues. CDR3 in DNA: TGTGCCAGCAGTCCTAATCCGAGGGTTTACCAGCCCCAGCATTTT. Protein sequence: CASSPNPRVYQPQHF.

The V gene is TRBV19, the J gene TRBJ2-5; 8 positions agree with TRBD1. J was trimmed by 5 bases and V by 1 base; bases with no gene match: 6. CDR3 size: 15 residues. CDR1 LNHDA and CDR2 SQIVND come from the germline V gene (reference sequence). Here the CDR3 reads CASSIVDRVSETQYF. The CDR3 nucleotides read TGTGCCAGTAGTATAGTGGACAGGGTTTCGGAGACCCAGTACTTC.

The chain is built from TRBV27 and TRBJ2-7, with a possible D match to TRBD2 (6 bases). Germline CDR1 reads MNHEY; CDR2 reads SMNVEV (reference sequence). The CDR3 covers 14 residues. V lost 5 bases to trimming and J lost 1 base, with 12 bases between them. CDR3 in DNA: TGTGCCAGCAGTCCCTCGACTAGTTCCTACGAGCAGTACTTC. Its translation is CASSPSTSSYEQYF.

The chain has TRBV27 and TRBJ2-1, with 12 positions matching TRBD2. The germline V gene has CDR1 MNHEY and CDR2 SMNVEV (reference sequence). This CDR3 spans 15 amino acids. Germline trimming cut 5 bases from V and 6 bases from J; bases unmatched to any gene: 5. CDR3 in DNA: TGTGCCAGCAGTCGAGGACTAGCGGGAAGCAATGAGCAGTTCTTC. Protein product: CASSRGLAGSNEQFF.

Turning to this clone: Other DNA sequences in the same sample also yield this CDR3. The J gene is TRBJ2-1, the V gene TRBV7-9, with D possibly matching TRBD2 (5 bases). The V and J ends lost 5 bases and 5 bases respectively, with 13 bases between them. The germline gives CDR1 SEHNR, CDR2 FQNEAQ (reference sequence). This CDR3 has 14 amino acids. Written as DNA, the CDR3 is TGTGCCAGCAGCCCGAGGGCTGTTAACAATGAGCAGTTCTTC. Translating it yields CASSPRAVNNEQFF.

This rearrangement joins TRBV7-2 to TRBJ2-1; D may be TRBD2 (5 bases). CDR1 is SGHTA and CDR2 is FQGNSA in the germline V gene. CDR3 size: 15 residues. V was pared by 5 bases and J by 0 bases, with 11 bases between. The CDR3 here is CASSPDWSSYNEQFF. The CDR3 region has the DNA TGTGCCAGCAGCCCGGACTGGAGCTCCTACAATGAGCAGTTCTTC.

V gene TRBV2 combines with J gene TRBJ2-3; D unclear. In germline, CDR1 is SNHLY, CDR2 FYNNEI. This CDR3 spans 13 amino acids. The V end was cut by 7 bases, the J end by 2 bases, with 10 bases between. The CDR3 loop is CASNGPFTDTQYF. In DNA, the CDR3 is TGTGCCAGCAACGGTCCCTTCACAGATACGCAGTATTTT.

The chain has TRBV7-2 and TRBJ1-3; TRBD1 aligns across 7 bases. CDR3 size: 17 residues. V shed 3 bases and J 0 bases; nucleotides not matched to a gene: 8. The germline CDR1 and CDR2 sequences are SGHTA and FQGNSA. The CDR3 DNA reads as TGTGCCAGCAGCTTGAGCCTACAGGGGATCTCTGGAAACACCATATATTTT. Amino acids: CASSLSLQGISGNTIYF.

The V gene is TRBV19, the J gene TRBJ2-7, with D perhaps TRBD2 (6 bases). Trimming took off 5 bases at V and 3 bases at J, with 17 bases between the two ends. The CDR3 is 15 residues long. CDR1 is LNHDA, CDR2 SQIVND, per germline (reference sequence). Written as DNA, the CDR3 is TGTGCCAGTAGTGGCTATAGCGGACCACACTACGAGCAGTACTTC. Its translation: CASSGYSGPHYEQYF.

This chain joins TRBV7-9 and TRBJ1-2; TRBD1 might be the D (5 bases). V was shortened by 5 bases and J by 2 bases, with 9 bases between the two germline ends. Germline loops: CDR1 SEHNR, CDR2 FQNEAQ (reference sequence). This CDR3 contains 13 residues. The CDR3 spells CASSQQANYGYTF. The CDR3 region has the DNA TGTGCCAGCAGCCAACAGGCGAACTATGGCTACACCTTC.